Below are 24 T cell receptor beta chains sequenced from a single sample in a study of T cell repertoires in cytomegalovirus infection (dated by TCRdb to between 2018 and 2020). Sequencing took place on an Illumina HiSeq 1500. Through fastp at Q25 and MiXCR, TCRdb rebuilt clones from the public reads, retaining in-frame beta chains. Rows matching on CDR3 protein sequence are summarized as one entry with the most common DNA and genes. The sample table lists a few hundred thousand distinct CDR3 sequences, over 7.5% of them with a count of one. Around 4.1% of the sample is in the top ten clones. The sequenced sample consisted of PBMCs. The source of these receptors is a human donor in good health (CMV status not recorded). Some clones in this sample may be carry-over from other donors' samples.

The CDR3 DNA reads TGTGCCATCAGTGGGGAACAGGGGGCAACGGATGAGCAGTTCTTC. Amino acids: CAISGEQGATDEQFF. The rearrangement joins TRBV10-3 to TRBJ2-1; 9 bases line up with TRBD1. Germline assignment: CDR1 ENHRY and CDR2 SYGVKD. CDR3 length equals 15 residues. V lost 4 bases and J lost 8; bases outside the gene matches: 9.

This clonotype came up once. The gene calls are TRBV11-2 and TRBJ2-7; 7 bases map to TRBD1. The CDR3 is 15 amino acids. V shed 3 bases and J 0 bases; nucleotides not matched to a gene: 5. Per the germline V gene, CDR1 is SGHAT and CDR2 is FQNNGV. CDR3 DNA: TGTGCCAGCAGCTTCCCTGGGACAGCCTCCTACGAGCAGTACTTC. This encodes CASSFPGTASYEQYF.

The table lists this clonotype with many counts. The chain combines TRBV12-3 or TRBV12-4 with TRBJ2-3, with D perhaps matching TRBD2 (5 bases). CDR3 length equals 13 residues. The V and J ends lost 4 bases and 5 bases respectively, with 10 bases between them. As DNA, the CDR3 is TGTGCCAGCAGTTACGGGGTTGTAGATACGCAGTATTTT. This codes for CASSYGVVDTQYF.

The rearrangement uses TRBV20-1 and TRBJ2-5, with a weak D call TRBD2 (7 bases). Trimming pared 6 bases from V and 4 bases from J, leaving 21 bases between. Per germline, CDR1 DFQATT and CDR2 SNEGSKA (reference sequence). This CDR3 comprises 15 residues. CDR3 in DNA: TGCAGTGCCTCCCCTCGGGGGGCGCGAGGAGAGACCCAGTACTTC. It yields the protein CSASPRGARGETQYF.

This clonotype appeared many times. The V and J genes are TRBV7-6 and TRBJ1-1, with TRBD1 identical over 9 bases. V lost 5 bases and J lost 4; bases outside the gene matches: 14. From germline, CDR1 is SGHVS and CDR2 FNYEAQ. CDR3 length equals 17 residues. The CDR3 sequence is CASSGGQGSFWGTEAFF. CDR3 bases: TGTGCCAGCAGCGGGGGACAGGGATCTTTTTGGGGCACTGAAGCTTTCTTT.

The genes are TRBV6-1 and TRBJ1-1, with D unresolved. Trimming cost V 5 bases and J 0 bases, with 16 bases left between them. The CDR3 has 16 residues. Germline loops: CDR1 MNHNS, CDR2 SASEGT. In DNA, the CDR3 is TGTGCCAGCAGTCTTGGGTCAAATACTATGAACACTGAAGCTTTCTTT. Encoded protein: CASSLGSNTMNTEAFF.

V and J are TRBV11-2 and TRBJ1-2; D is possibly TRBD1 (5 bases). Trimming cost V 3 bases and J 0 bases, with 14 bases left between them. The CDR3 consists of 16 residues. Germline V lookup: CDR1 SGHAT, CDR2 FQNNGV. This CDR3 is CASSFEGPQSNYGYTF. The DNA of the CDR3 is TGTGCCAGCAGCTTTGAGGGGCCCCAGTCTAACTATGGCTACACCTTC.

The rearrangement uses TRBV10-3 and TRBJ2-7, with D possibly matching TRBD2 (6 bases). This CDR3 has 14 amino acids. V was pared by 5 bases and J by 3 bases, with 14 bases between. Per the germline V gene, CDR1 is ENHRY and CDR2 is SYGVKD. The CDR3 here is CAISPRGANYEQYF. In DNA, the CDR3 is TGTGCCATCAGTCCTCGCGGGGCGAACTACGAGCAGTACTTC.

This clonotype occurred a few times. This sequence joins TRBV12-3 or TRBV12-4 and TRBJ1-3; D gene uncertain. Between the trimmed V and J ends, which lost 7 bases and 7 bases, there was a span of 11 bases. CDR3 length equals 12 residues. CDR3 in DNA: TGTGCCAGCACCCAGGTCGCGAACACCATATATTTT. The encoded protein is CASTQVANTIYF.

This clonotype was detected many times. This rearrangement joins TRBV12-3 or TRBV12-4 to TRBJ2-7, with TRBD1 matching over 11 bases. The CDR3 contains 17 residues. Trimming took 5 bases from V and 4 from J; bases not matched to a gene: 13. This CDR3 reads CASSGQGASTLDYEQYF. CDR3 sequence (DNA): TGTGCCAGCAGTGGACAGGGGGCTTCAACCCTGGATTACGAGCAGTACTTC.

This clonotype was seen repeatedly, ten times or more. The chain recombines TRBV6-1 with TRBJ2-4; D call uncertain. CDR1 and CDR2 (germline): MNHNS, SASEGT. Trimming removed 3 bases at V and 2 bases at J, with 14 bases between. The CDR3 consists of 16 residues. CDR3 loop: CASSELVYETKNIQYF. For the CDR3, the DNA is TGTGCCAGCAGTGAGTTGGTGTACGAGACCAAAAACATTCAGTACTTC.

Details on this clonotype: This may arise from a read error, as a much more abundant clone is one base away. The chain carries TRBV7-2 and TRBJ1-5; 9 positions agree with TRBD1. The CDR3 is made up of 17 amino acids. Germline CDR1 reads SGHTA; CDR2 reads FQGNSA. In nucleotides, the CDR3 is TGTGCCAGCAGCCCAGGACAGGGGATTAAGAGCAATCAGCCCCAGCGTTTT. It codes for CASSPGQGIKSNQPQRF. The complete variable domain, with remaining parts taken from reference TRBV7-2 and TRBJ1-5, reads GAGVSQSPSNKVTEKGKDVELRCDPISGHTALYWYRQSLGQGLEFLIYFQGNSAPDKSGLPSDRFSAERTGGSVSTLTIQRTQQEDSAVYLCASSPGQGIKSNQPQRFGDGTRLSIL.

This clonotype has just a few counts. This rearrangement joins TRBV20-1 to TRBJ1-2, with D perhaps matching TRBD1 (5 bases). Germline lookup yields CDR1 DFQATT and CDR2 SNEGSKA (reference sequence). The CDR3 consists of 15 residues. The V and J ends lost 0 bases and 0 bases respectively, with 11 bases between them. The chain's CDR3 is CSARDRGLANYGYTF. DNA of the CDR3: TGCAGTGCTAGAGATCGGGGCTTAGCTAACTATGGCTACACCTTC.

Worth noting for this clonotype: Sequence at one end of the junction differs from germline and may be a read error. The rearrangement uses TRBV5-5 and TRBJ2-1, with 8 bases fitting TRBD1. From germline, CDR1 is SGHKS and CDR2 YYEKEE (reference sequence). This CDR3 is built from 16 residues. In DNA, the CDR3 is TGTGCCAGCAAGACGGGACAGGCTATTACCTACAATGTGCAGTTCTTC. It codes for CASKTGQAITYNVQFF.

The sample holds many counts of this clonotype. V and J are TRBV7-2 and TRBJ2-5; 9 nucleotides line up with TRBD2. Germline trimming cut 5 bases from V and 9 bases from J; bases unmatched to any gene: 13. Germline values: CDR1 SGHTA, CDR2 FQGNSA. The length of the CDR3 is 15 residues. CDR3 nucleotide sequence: TGTGCCAGCAGCCTCCGGACTAGCGCCCAAGAATCCCAGTACTTC. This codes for CASSLRTSAQESQYF.

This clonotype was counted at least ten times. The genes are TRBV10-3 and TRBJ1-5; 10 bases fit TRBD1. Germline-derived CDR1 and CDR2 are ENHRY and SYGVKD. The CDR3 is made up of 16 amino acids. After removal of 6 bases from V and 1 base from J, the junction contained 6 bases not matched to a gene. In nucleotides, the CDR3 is TGTGCCATCAGCGGGACAGGGGCAGGGAGCAATCAGCCCCAGCATTTT. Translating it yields CAISGTGAGSNQPQHF.

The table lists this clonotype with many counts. This CDR3 is CASSLVGGQSYGYTF. CDR3 sequence (DNA): TGTGCCAGCAGCTTAGTAGGCGGACAGAGCTATGGCTACACCTTC. The rearrangement uses TRBV11-1 and TRBJ1-2, with D possibly TRBD1 on 6 matching bases. V lost 1 base to trimming and J lost 4 bases, with 13 bases between them. From germline, CDR1 is SGHAT and CDR2 FQDESV (reference sequence). The CDR3 has 15 amino acids.

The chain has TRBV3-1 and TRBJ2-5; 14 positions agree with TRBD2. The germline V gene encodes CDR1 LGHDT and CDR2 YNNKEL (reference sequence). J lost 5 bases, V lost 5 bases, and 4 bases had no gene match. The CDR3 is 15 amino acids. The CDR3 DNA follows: TGTGCCAGCAGCTCCCGACTAGCGGGAGGGGAGACCCAGTACTTC. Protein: CASSSRLAGGETQYF.

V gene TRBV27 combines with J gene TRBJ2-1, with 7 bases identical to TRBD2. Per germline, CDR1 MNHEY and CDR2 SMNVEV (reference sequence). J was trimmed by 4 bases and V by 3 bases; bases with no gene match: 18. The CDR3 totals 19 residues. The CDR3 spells CASSFLRSLRGRRYNEQFF. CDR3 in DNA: TGTGCCAGCAGTTTCCTCAGGTCCCTCCGCGGGAGAAGGTACAATGAGCAGTTCTTC.

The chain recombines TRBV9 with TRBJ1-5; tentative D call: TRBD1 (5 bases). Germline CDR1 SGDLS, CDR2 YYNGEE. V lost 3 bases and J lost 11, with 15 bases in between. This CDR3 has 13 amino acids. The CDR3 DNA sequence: TGTGCCAGCAGCGGAGTCGCGGGGGGGGCCCAGCATTTT. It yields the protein CASSGVAGGAQHF.

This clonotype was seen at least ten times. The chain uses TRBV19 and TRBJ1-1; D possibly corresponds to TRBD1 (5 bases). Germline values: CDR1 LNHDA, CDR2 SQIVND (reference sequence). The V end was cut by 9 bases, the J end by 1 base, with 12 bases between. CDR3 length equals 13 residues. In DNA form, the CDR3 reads TGTGCCAGCAGCCGAGGACAGAACACTGAAGCTTTCTTT. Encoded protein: CASSRGQNTEAFF. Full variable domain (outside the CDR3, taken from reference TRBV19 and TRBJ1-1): DGGITQSPKYLFRKEGQNVTLSCEQNLNHDAMYWYRQDPGQGLRLIYYSQIVNDFQKGDIAEGYSVSREKKESFPLTVTSAQKNPTAFYLCASSRGQNTEAFFGQGTRLTVV.

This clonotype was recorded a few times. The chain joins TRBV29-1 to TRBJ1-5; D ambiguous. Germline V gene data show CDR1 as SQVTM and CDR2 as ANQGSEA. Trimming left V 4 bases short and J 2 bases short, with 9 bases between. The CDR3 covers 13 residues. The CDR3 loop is CSVGTDGNQPQHF. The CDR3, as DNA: TGCAGCGTTGGAACCGATGGCAATCAGCCCCAGCATTTT.

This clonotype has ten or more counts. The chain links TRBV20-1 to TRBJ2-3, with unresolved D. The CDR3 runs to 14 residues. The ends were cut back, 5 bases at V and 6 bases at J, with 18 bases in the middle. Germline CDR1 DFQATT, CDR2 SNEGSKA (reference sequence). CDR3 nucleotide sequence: TGCAGTGCTCCGACAAAAGGGCCCAGGGATACGCAGTATTTT. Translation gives CSAPTKGPRDTQYF.

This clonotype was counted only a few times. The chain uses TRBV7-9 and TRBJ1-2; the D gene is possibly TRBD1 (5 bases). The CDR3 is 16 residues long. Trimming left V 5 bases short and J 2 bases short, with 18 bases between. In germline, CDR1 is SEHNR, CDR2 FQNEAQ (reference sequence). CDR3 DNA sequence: TGTGCCAGCAGCCTAGTCGGCGGAGGGGAAAACTATGGCTACACCTTC. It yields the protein CASSLVGGGENYGYTF.